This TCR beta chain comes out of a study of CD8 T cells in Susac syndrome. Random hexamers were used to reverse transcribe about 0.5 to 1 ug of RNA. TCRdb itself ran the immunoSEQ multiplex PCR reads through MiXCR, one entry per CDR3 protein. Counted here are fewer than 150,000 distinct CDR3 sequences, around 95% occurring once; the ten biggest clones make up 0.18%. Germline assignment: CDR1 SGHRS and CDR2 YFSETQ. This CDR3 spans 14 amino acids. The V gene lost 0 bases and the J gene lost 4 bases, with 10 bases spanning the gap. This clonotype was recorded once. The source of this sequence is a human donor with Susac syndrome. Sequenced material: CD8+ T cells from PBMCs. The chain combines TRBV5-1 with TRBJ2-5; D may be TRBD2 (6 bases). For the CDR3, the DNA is TGCGCCAGCAGCTTGGTTCCAGCGGGAGAGACCCAGTACTTC. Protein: CASSLVPAGETQYF.